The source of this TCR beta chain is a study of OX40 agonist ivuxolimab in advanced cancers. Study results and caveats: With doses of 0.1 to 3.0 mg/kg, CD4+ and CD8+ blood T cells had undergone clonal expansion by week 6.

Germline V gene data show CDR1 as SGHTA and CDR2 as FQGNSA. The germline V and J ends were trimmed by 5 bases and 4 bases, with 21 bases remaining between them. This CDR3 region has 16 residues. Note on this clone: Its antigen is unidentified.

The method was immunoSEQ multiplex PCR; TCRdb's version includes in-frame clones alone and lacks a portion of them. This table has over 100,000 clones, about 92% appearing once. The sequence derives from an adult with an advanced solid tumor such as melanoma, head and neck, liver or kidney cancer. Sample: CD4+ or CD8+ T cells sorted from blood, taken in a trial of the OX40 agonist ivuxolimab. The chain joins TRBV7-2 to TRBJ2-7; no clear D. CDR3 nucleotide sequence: TGTGCCAGCAGCCCCCGGCCTTATGGGGTCGGGTACGAGCAGTACTTC. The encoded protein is CASSPRPYGVGYEQYF.